The clone carrying this T cell receptor beta chain has only a few counts. This specimen belongs to a study of metastatic and nonmetastatic thyroid tumors. Via MiXCR, TCRdb re-called the PCR reads. The table records 15,000 or so clones, around 23% of them present only once. Patients underwent thyroid surgery, and none had received any treatment before it. This CDR3 has 14 amino acids. The germline V gene encodes CDR1 SGHAT and CDR2 FQNNGV. Unmatched junction bases numbered 7, after V lost 5 bases and J lost 4 bases. The chain is built from TRBV11-2 and TRBJ1-2; TRBD1 agrees at 7 bases. The receptor was derived from a female donor with papillary thyroid cancer or a benign thyroid nodule (not recorded which). Some clones in this sample may be carry-over from other donors' samples. Sequenced: adjacent normal tissue. In DNA, the CDR3 is TGTGCCAGCAGCCCACCCGGGACAGCCTATGGCTACACCTTC. It translates to CASSPPGTAYGYTF.